Presented here are 18 T cell receptor beta chains from one specimen sequenced in a study of response to subunit inactivated influenza vaccine (dated by TCRdb to the late 2010s). The library relied on RT-PCR. The sequencer was an Illumina HiSeq 2500. Using fastp at Q25 and MiXCR, TCRdb reprocessed the public reads and kept productive beta chains. Records with the same CDR3 protein are collapsed into one entry carrying the most frequent genes and DNA. This sample is represented by more than 600,000 distinct CDR3 sequences; roughly 18% of them were singletons. The top ten clones comprise roughly 10% of the sample. Sequencing was performed on PBMCs from blood, taken roughly 5 days after vaccination. Receptor source: a man in his fifties who received an inactivated influenza vaccine. Donor details come from another sample of the same person, matched by shared clones.

The sample holds many counts of this clonotype. The chain joins TRBV5-1 to TRBJ1-4; weak D call: TRBD1 (6 bases). CDR3 length: 15 amino acids. The germline gives CDR1 SGHRS, CDR2 YFSETQ. Between the trimmed V and J ends, which lost 0 bases and 4 bases, there was a span of 10 bases. CDR3 sequence: CASSLGQGSNEKLFF. DNA of the CDR3: TGCGCCAGCAGCTTGGGGCAGGGGAGTAATGAAAAACTGTTTTTT.

The chain employs TRBV24-1 and TRBJ2-2; D is undetermined. V lost 10 bases to trimming and J lost 1 base, with 12 bases between them. CDR3 length equals 14 residues. Germline V lookup: CDR1 KGHDR, CDR2 SFDVKD. CDR3 sequence (DNA): TGTGCCACTTTGGACGATAGGAACACCGGGGAGCTGTTTTTT. This gives the protein CATLDDRNTGELFF.

Points on this clonotype: Lacking the conserved final phenylalanine or tryptophan, this CDR3 likely reflects a read error. The DNA is omitted, as the CDR3 cannot be located on it reliably, and the CDR3 follows TCRdb's listing. The chain combines TRBV12-3 or TRBV12-4 with TRBJ1-3. The CDR3 has 13 amino acids, counting both end residues. Here the CDR3 reads CASSFEYEPNLAV.

The table lists this clonotype with a few counts. The chain employs TRBV12-3 or TRBV12-4 and TRBJ1-2; TRBD1 aligns across 7 bases. Unmatched junction bases numbered 10, after V lost 5 bases and J lost 1 base. The CDR3 sequence is 16 residues long. The CDR3 nucleotides are TGTGCCAGCAGTCACACCCGGGACAGACGTAACTATGGCTACACCTTC. Its translation is CASSHTRDRRNYGYTF.

This clonotype has just one count. The chain is built from TRBV7-8 and TRBJ2-1, with D perhaps TRBD1 (6 bases). The CDR3 consists of 14 residues. Germline lookup yields CDR1 SGHVS and CDR2 FQNEAQ. The V end lost 6 bases, the J end lost 0 bases, and 9 bases lay between the germline ends. CDR3: CASSDRYSYNEQFF. The DNA of the CDR3 is TGTGCCAGCAGTGACAGGTACTCCTACAATGAGCAGTTCTTC.

This clonotype has only a few counts. The gene calls are TRBV12-3 or TRBV12-4 and TRBJ1-5; D gene ambiguous. CDR3 length: 15 residues. V was shortened by 7 bases and J by 2 bases, with 15 bases between the two germline ends. CDR3 DNA: TGTGCCAGCACCTCAGACGGCGGGGGCAATCAGCCCCAGCATTTT. Translating it yields CASTSDGGGNQPQHF.

At least ten counts were recorded for this clonotype. V and J are TRBV15 and TRBJ2-7; unclear D gene. Trimming took off 2 bases at V and 1 base at J, with 12 bases between the two ends. This CDR3 region has 15 residues. CDR1 and CDR2 (germline): LNHNV, YYDKDF (reference sequence). The CDR3 DNA reads TGTGCCACCAGCAGACAGCCCGGGCCATCCTACGAGCAGTACTTC. Translated, it gives CATSRQPGPSYEQYF.

The V call is TRBV12-3 or TRBV12-4, the J call TRBJ2-4, with a possible D match to TRBD2 (5 bases). V was trimmed by 3 bases and J by 15 bases, leaving 18 bases between them. This CDR3 is 13 amino acids long. The CDR3 loop reads CASSFDREGGRYF. The CDR3 DNA sequence: TGTGCCAGCAGTTTTGACCGCGAGGGCGGGCGGTACTTC.

This clonotype was detected a few times. This chain links TRBV12-3 or TRBV12-4 with TRBJ1-5, with 9 bases that match TRBD1. CDR3 length: 16 residues. Germline trimming cut 5 bases from V and 5 bases from J; bases unmatched to any gene: 10. DNA of the CDR3: TGTGCCAGCAGTCCGGGGACAGGGATAACCGATCAGCCCCAGCATTTT. Protein sequence: CASSPGTGITDQPQHF.

This chain connects TRBV28 to TRBJ2-3; 11 nucleotides agree with TRBD1. CDR1 is MDHEN, CDR2 SYDVKM, per germline. The CDR3 totals 14 residues. V gave up 4 bases and J gave up 7 bases; unmatched junction bases: 4. For the CDR3, the DNA is TGTGCCAGCAGTTCCCGGGACAGGGGGAATACGCAGTATTTT. Protein sequence: CASSSRDRGNTQYF.

This chain links TRBV4-1 with TRBJ1-2; tentatively, D is TRBD1 (5 bases). The CDR3 is made up of 14 amino acids. Looked up from germline, CDR1 is MGHRA and CDR2 is YSYEKL. With 4 bases removed from V and 3 bases from J, the gap between germline ends came to 12 bases. CDR3 sequence reads: CASSLTGGHYGYTF. CDR3 bases: TGCGCCAGCAGCCTAACCGGGGGACACTATGGCTACACCTTC.

This clonotype was seen many times. V gene TRBV7-2 combines with J gene TRBJ2-7; tentatively, D is TRBD1 (6 bases). The CDR3 contains 12 residues. V lost 5 bases, J lost 7 bases, and 12 bases lay in between. Germline loops: CDR1 SGHTA, CDR2 FQGNSA. The CDR3 coding sequence is TGTGCCAGCAGCACCACAGGGTGGGAGCAGTACTTC. It yields the protein CASSTTGWEQYF.

As DNA, the CDR3 is TGTGCCAGCAGTGATATAGGACCGTCCTACGAGCAGTACTTC. Amino acids: CASSDIGPSYEQYF. The chain joins TRBV6-1 to TRBJ2-7; D call uncertain. This CDR3 comprises 14 residues. CDR1 is MNHNS, CDR2 SASEGT, per germline. Deletions cut 3 bases from V and 1 base from J, with 10 bases between.

This clonotype occurred a few times. The V gene is TRBV4-3, the J gene TRBJ2-7; D is unclear. Trimming cost V 3 bases and J 0 bases, with 9 bases left between them. Germline V gene sequence: CDR1 LGHNA, CDR2 YSLEER. The length of the CDR3 is 14 residues. The CDR3 region is CASSHDWSSYEQYF. In DNA form, the CDR3 reads TGCGCCAGCAGCCACGACTGGAGCTCCTACGAGCAGTACTTC.

Remarks on this clonotype: This sequence may be a read error, since a much larger clone differs from it by one base. V is TRBV29-1 and J is TRBJ2-5, with D unclear. The germline V gene encodes CDR1 SQVTM and CDR2 ANQGSEA. This CDR3 has 12 residues. CDR3 DNA: TGCAGCGTTGACCCGCAGAAAGAGAACCAGTACTTC. Protein: CSVDPQKENQYF.

The chain uses TRBV29-1 and TRBJ1-1, with D tentatively TRBD1 (5 bases). Looked up from germline, CDR1 is SQVTM and CDR2 is ANQGSEA. The V end lost 6 bases, the J end lost 5 bases, and 16 bases lay between the germline ends. This CDR3 comprises 13 residues. The CDR3 loop reads CSVQDNRRTEAFF. The CDR3 coding sequence is TGCAGCGTCCAGGACAATCGAAGAACTGAAGCTTTCTTT.

The DNA for the CDR3 is TGTGCCAGCAGCTTAGATCCCACTGCGTCAGATACGCAGTATTTT. Residues: CASSLDPTASDTQYF. J is TRBJ2-3 and V is TRBV11-2, with D hard to call. The CDR3 spans 15 residues. V was cut by 0 bases and J by 4 bases, with 11 bases left in between. Germline V gene sequence: CDR1 SGHAT, CDR2 FQNNGV.

In its sample, this clonotype was seen a few times. The chain's CDR3 is CASSEPGSTYEQYF. The CDR3 DNA reads as TGTGCCAGCAGTGAGCCGGGTTCGACTTACGAGCAGTACTTC. This chain uses TRBV25-1 with TRBJ2-7; unclear D gene. Germline CDR1 MGHDK, CDR2 SYGVNS. The germline V and J ends were trimmed by 3 bases and 4 bases, with 13 bases remaining between them. This CDR3 region has 14 residues.